The rows below give T cell receptor beta chains drawn from one sample of a study of Ad26.COV2.S vaccination and SARS-CoV-2 variants. This table comes from immunoSEQ multiplex PCR, and its TCRdb copy is limited to in-frame clones, with some not included. The table includes hundreds of thousands of clones, 89% detected once. The sample in question was peripheral blood, obtained in a trial of Ad26.COV2.S vaccine versus placebo. The receptors shown here come from a person between 18 and 65 years old who received the Ad26.COV2.S COVID-19 vaccine or a placebo. The CDR3 runs from the conserved cysteine through the conserved F or W. Fields, in order: clone size, D gene, J gene, V gene, CDR3 protein, CDR3 DNA. A D gene is named only where the DNA matches it firmly. Not all rows give a size; the values are once, few, many and, for expanded clones, a class.

NA,NA,TRBJ1-5,TRBV19,CASLPMPVSNQPQHF,TGTGCCAGTCTCCCGATGCCAGTTAGCAATCAGCCCCAGCATTTT
NA,NA,TRBJ2-7,TRBV11-2,CASSLDRAPYEQYF,TGTGCCAGCAGCTTAGATAGGGCCCCCTACGAGCAGTACTTC
NA,NA,TRBJ1-1,TRBV29-1,CSVVPTGNTEAFF,TGCAGCGTTGTTCCGACGGGGAACACTGAAGCTTTCTTT
NA,TRBD1,TRBJ2-6,TRBV4-2,CASSQDLVNRGQGGANVLTF,TGTGCCAGCAGCCAAGACTTAGTGAACAGGGGACAAGGTGGGGCCAACGTCCTGACTTTC
NA,TRBD1,TRBJ1-6,TRBV11-2,CASSFAGQNNSPLHF,TGTGCCAGCAGCTTTGCGGGACAGAATAATTCACCCCTCCACTTT
NA,NA,TRBJ2-4,TRBV4-2,CASSYENQGWENIQYF,TGTGCCAGCAGCTACGAAAATCAAGGTTGGGAAAACATTCAGTACTTC
NA,TRBD1,TRBJ1-6,TRBV7-9,CASSSRGQESPLHF,TGTGCCAGCAGCTCCAGGGGGCAGGAATCACCCCTCCACTTT
NA,TRBD1,TRBJ2-3,TRBV5-6,CASSLMGTGGIGQYF,TGTGCCAGCAGCCTCATGGGGACAGGGGGGATAGGGCAGTATTTT
NA,TRBD2,TRBJ2-3,TRBV4-1,CASSRGLAGVSTDTQYF,TGCGCCAGCAGCCGGGGACTAGCGGGGGTCAGCACAGATACGCAGTATTTT
NA,NA,TRBJ2-1,TRBV23-1,CASSQPGRGPPYNEQFF,TGCGCCAGCAGCCAGCCCGGCAGGGGACCTCCCTACAATGAGCAGTTCTTC
few,NA,TRBJ2-2,TRBV3-1/TRBV3-2,CASRHGTNTGELFF,TGTGCCAGCCGCCACGGGACGAACACCGGGGAGCTGTTTTTT
NA,TRBD2,TRBJ2-2,TRBV6-5,CASSSSGRGNTGELFF,TGTGCCAGCAGTTCCAGCGGGAGGGGGAACACCGGGGAGCTGTTTTTT
NA,NA,TRBJ2-2,TRBV6-1,CASTELVTGELFF,TGTGCCAGCACTGAACTAGTGACCGGGGAGCTGTTTTTT
NA,TRBD1,TRBJ1-6,TRBV25-1,CASRGTDNSPLHF,TGTGCCAGCCGCGGGACAGATAATTCACCCCTCCACTTT
NA,NA,TRBJ2-5,TRBV24-1,CATSDSPSVTQYF,TGTGCCACCAGTGATTCCCCCTCGGTGACCCAGTACTTC
NA,NA,TRBJ1-1,TRBV6-2/TRBV6-3,CASSYSVKGNTEAFF,TGTGCCAGCAGTTACTCAGTCAAGGGGAACACTGAAGCTTTCTTT
NA,NA,TRBJ2-5,TRBV7-2,CASSLGVGETQYF,TGTGCCAGCAGCTTAGGTGTCGGGGAGACCCAGTACTTC
NA,NA,TRBJ1-3,TRBV7-9,CASSLAGTGNTIYF,TGTGCCAGCAGCTTAGCTGGGACTGGAAACACCATATATTTT
NA,NA,TRBJ1-5,TRBV30,CAWTHPGGPQHF,TGTGCCTGGACCCATCCCGGGGGTCCCCAGCATTTT
few,NA,TRBJ1-5,TRBV3-1/TRBV3-2,CASSQDSRGHQPQHF,TGTGCCAGCAGCCAAGATTCACGGGGGCACCAGCCCCAGCATTTT
NA,NA,TRBJ1-1,TRBV27,CASSRAGTEAFF,TGTGCCAGCAGCCGAGCGGGCACTGAAGCTTTCTTT
NA,NA,TRBJ1-4,TRBV6-1,CASSERQGNEKLFF,TGTGCCAGCAGTGAACGCCAGGGGAATGAAAAACTGTTTTTT
NA,TRBD2,TRBJ2-3,TRBV3-1/TRBV3-2,CATQPSGATDTQYF,TGTGCCACCCAACCTAGCGGGGCCACAGATACGCAGTATTTT
NA,TRBD1,TRBJ2-7,TRBV5-1,CASNPTGGNEQYF,TGCGCCAGCAACCCGACAGGGGGCAACGAGCAGTACTTC
NA,NA,TRBJ1-1,TRBV27,CASSLYGVMNTEAFF,TGTGCCAGCAGTCTCTACGGAGTTATGAACACTGAAGCTTTCTTT
NA,TRBD1,TRBJ1-1,TRBV11-2,CASSLSVGQGTAFF,TGTGCCAGCAGCTTAAGTGTGGGACAGGGGACAGCTTTCTTT
NA,TRBD1,TRBJ1-2,TRBV7-3,CASSPTGGVVYGYTF,TGTGCCAGCAGCCCAACAGGGGGCGTCGTCTATGGCTACACCTTC
NA,TRBD1,TRBJ2-7,TRBV2,CASKSGTGPYEQYF,TGTGCCAGCAAATCCGGGACAGGGCCCTACGAGCAGTACTTC
NA,TRBD1,TRBJ2-3,TRBV5-1,CASSSQGEDTQYF,TGCGCCAGCAGTTCCCAGGGGGAAGATACGCAGTATTTT
NA,NA,TRBJ2-5,TRBV30,CAWGLLGQETQYF,TGTGCCTGGGGACTCCTGGGCCAGGAGACCCAGTACTTC
NA,NA,TRBJ1-5,TRBV3-1/TRBV3-2,CASSPSGPNQPQHF,TGTGCCAGCAGCCCTTCGGGGCCAAATCAGCCCCAGCATTTT
NA,NA,TRBJ2-5,TRBV10-3,CAISESDPRETQYF,TGTGCCATCAGTGAGTCTGACCCCCGCGAGACCCAGTACTTC
once,NA,TRBJ1-5,TRBV12-3/TRBV12-4,CASSFSAEPQHF,TGTGCCAGCAGTTTTAGCGCGGAACCCCAGCATTTT
NA,TRBD1,TRBJ1-4,TRBV4-3,CASSQERQGYEKLFF,TGCGCCAGCAGCCAAGAAAGACAGGGGTATGAAAAACTGTTTTTT
NA,NA,TRBJ1-4,TRBV6-5,CASSLIWGRTNEKLFF,TGTGCCAGCAGTTTAATCTGGGGGCGAACTAATGAAAAACTGTTTTTT
few,TRBD1,TRBJ2-7,TRBV6-5,CASSYRDRGIYEQYF,TGTGCCAGCAGTTACCGGGACAGGGGGATCTACGAGCAGTACTTC
NA,NA,TRBJ2-3,TRBV30,CAWSVSTDTQYF,TGTGCCTGGAGTGTAAGCACAGATACGCAGTATTTT
NA,NA,TRBJ1-4,TRBV5-4,CASSSDFSGDEKLFF,TGTGCCAGCAGCTCCGACTTCTCAGGCGATGAAAAACTGTTTTTT
NA,TRBD1,TRBJ2-7,TRBV7-9,CASSPGTGVYEQYF,TGTGCCAGCAGCCCCGGGACAGGGGTCTACGAGCAGTACTTC
NA,NA,TRBJ2-1,TRBV12-5,CASAPGDSRPNEQFF,TGTGCTAGTGCCCCGGGGGACAGTCGACCTAATGAGCAGTTCTTC
NA,NA,TRBJ2-3,TRBV7-9,CASSLVADTQYF,TGTGCCAGCAGCTTAGTAGCTGATACGCAGTATTTT
NA,NA,TRBJ2-4,TRBV7-2,CASSSGQSYIQYF,TGTGCCAGCAGCTCGGGCCAGTCTTACATTCAGTACTTC
NA,NA,TRBJ2-2,TRBV2,CASSGQDTGELFF,TGTGCCAGCAGTGGACAGGACACCGGGGAGCTGTTTTTT
NA,TRBD1,TRBJ1-2,TRBV6-5,CASSSQGGAQGYTF,TGTGCCAGCAGCTCCCAGGGGGGGGCGCAGGGCTACACCTTC
NA,NA,TRBJ1-5,TRBV19,CASSLSPQALGRNQPQHF,TGTGCCAGTAGTCTCTCCCCACAGGCCCTTGGGCGCAATCAGCCCCAGCATTTT
once,TRBD2,TRBJ2-1,TRBV29-1,CSVGLAGISYNEQFF,TGCAGCGTTGGACTAGCGGGAATCTCCTACAATGAGCAGTTCTTC
NA,TRBD2,TRBJ2-2,TRBV5-1,CASSGGRLAGASTNTGELFF,TGCGCCAGCAGCGGGGGCCGACTAGCGGGGGCCTCGACGAACACCGGGGAGCTGTTTTTT
NA,TRBD2,TRBJ2-5,TRBV14,CASSQAGVRETQYF,TGTGCCAGCAGCCAGGCGGGAGTCCGAGAGACCCAGTACTTC
NA,TRBD2,TRBJ2-5,TRBV30,CAWSIIAGGETQYF,TGTGCCTGGAGCATTATAGCGGGGGGAGAGACCCAGTACTTC
NA,NA,TRBJ2-3,TRBV6-4,CASSQQSTDTQYF,TGTGCCAGCAGCCAACAGAGCACAGATACGCAGTATTTT